These 25 T cell receptor beta chains share one sample of origin, sequenced in a study of tumor-infiltrating lymphocytes in primary liver carcinoma. Priming with a constant-region primer yielded TCR beta cDNA from about 500 ng total RNA. What produced the TCR beta libraries was three nested multiplex PCR rounds using slightly modified ARM-PCR. Each of the first two PCR rounds ran 9 to 11 cycles with TRBV1-TRBV30 forward and C-beta reverse primers. TCRdb used MiXCR to reprocess the multiplex PCR reads, holding one entry per CDR3 protein. This table holds fewer than 350,000 distinct CDR3 sequences, over 55% found once. The source of the blood RNA was unsorted whole blood, and germline DNA was extracted as well. Material for sequencing was peripheral blood. The source is a man aged 35-49 years with primary liver carcinoma and hepatitis B virus infection.

About this clonotype itself: It may be a read error: a sequence one base away is much more abundant. The chain uses TRBV12-3 or TRBV12-4 and TRBJ2-5; D may be TRBD2 (6 bases). The CDR3 sequence is 14 residues long. In DNA, the CDR3 is TGTGCCACCAGTTGGGATATCGGGAGCGAGACCCAGTACTTC. As protein: CATSWDIGSETQYF.

This clonotype was observed many times. V usage is TRBV5-5 and J usage is TRBJ2-7; 8 bases agree with TRBD1. CDR1 and CDR2 (germline): SGHKS, YYEKEE (reference sequence). Trimming took 1 base from V and 6 from J; bases not matched to a gene: 9. The CDR3 consists of 15 residues. The CDR3: CASSLFDRGSAEQYF. The CDR3, as DNA: TGTGCCAGCAGCTTGTTCGACAGGGGTTCGGCCGAGCAGTACTTC. The variable domain in full, completed from reference TRBV5-5 and TRBJ2-7, reads DAGVTQSPTHLIKTRGQQVTLRCSPISGHKSVSWYQQVLGQGPQFIFQYYEKEERGRGNFPDRFSARQFPNYSSELNVNALLLGDSALYLCASSLFDRGSAEQYFGPGTRLTVT.

As regards this clonotype: A much larger clone lies a single base off, so this may be a read error. V and J are TRBV6-1 and TRBJ1-2; the D is unclear. Looked up from germline, CDR1 is MNHNS and CDR2 is SASEGT. The CDR3 totals 13 residues. The CDR3 nucleotides read TGTGCCAGCAGTGAATCTTTTAACTATGGCAACACCTTC. It specifies CASSESFNYGNTF.

A remark on this clonotype: Since no conserved phenylalanine or tryptophan closes the CDR3, a read error is the likely cause. The chain carries TRBV4-2 and TRBJ2-1; 8 positions match TRBD1. With 3 bases clipped from V and 6 bases from J, the junction kept 7 bases outside the gene matches. CDR1 and CDR2 from the germline V gene are LGHNA and YNFKEQ. The CDR3 is made up of 15 amino acids. The CDR3: CASSQTGEQSNEQFL. In DNA, the CDR3 is TGTGCCAGCAGCCAGACAGGGGAGCAGAGCAATGAGCAGTTCCTC.

At least ten counts were recorded for this clonotype. The V call is TRBV10-3, the J call TRBJ2-3; tentative D call: TRBD2 (6 bases). Germline CDR1 and CDR2: ENHRY and SYGVKD. CDR3 length equals 14 residues. Trimming left V 6 bases short and J 0 bases short, with 10 bases between. Here the CDR3 DNA reads TGTGCCATCAGCCCCGGGACTAGCACAGATACGCAGTATTTT. Translating gives CAISPGTSTDTQYF.

Notes on this clonotype: A junction boundary mismatches the germline segment, possibly from a read error. The chain has TRBV4-3 and TRBJ1-1; D may be TRBD1 (6 bases). CDR1 and CDR2 (germline): LGHNA, YSLEER. The CDR3 runs to 13 residues. The CDR3 DNA follows: TGTGCCAGCAGCCACACAGGGAGGGCTGAAGCTTTCTTT. Residues: CASSHTGRAEAFF.

The chain has TRBV29-1 and TRBJ1-5, with 10 bases that match TRBD1. Germline assignment: CDR1 SQVTM and CDR2 ANQGSEA. CDR3 size: 14 residues. Trimming took 5 bases from V and 4 from J; bases not matched to a gene: 5. CDR3 residues: CSVSGTGENQPQHF. CDR3 in DNA: TGCAGCGTTTCAGGGACAGGGGAAAATCAGCCCCAGCATTTT. Looking up the rest from reference TRBV29-1 and TRBJ1-5 gives the full variable domain: SAVISQKPSRDICQRGTSLTIQCQVDSQVTMMFWYRQQPGQSLTLIATANQGSEATYESGFVIDKFPISRPNLTFSTLTVSNMSPEDSSIYLCSVSGTGENQPQHFGDGTRLSIL.

The table lists this clonotype with a count of one. The gene calls are TRBV29-1 and TRBJ2-3; TRBD1 might be the D (5 bases). The germline CDR1 and CDR2 sequences are SQVTM and ANQGSEA. The CDR3 is made up of 17 amino acids. The V gene lost 7 bases and the J gene lost 8 bases, with 31 bases spanning the gap. As DNA, the CDR3 is TGCAGCGCCTCGACAGCCGGATCCCAAGGGTTGTCGGCTACGCAGTATTTT. It encodes CSASTAGSQGLSATQYF.

As regards this clonotype: Sequence at one end of the junction differs from germline and may be a read error. This chain joins TRBV11-1 and TRBJ1-4; D is ambiguous. The V gene's germline CDR1 is SGHAT and CDR2 FQDESV (reference sequence). This CDR3 contains 16 residues. CDR3 sequence (DNA): TGTGACAGCAGCCCTCCCAGACGCAGTGGGAATGAAAAACTGTTCTTT. It yields the protein CDSSPPRRSGNEKLFF. Complete variable domain (other parts from reference TRBV11-1 and TRBJ1-4): EAEVAQSPRYKITEKSQAVAFWCDPISGHATLYWYRQILGQGPELLVQFQDESVVDDSQLPKDRFSAERLKGVDSTLKIQPAELGDSAMYLCDSSPPRRSGNEKLFFGSGTQLSVL.

This clonotype was detected many times. The V and J genes are TRBV11-2 and TRBJ2-1; D unresolved. With 1 base removed from V and 8 bases from J, the gap between germline ends came to 24 bases. CDR1 is SGHAT, CDR2 FQNNGV, per germline. This CDR3 comprises 18 residues. The CDR3 DNA is TGTGCCAGCAGCTTAGTCCCTCCTCCTAGTAGTAGTTGGGATGAGCAGTTCTTC. It translates to CASSLVPPPSSSWDEQFF.

Concerning this clonotype: Its ends do not fully match the called genes, so a read error is possible. The chain employs TRBV10-3 and TRBJ2-1; 8 bases are shared with TRBD2. CDR3 length: 15 residues. Germline values: CDR1 ENHRY, CDR2 SYGVKD. DNA for the CDR3: TGTACCATCAGTGAGTCCGGGACTAGACCCAATGAGCAGTTCTTC. As protein: CTISESGTRPNEQFF.

As regards this clonotype: The junction shows a germline mismatch at one end, possibly a read error. CDR3 nucleotide sequence: TGCAGCGTTGAAGGGGGCACTGGGAACTATGGCCACACCTTC. Translating it yields CSVEGGTGNYGHTF. The chain joins TRBV29-1 to TRBJ1-2; maybe TRBD1 (5 bases). This CDR3 is 14 amino acids long. CDR1 is SQVTM, CDR2 ANQGSEA, per germline.

The V call is TRBV6-5, the J call TRBJ2-5; either TRBD1 or TRBD2 may supply D (6 bases each). Germline lookup yields CDR1 MNHEY and CDR2 SVGAGI. This CDR3 has 13 amino acids. In DNA, the CDR3 is TGTACCAACAGTTCGAGGGGGGAAGAGACCCAGTACTTC. This sequence encodes CTNSSRGEETQYF.

The chain carries TRBV18 and TRBJ2-7; D gene ambiguous. This CDR3 is built from 14 residues. The V end lost 2 bases, the J end lost 5 bases, and 13 bases lay between the germline ends. Per the germline V gene, CDR1 is KGHSH and CDR2 is LQKENI. The CDR3 reads CASSPYMGKDEQYF. CDR3 nucleotides: TGTGCCAGCTCACCATATATGGGGAAAGACGAGCAGTACTTC.

This clonotype was recorded many times. This chain links TRBV6-5 with TRBJ2-1; D ambiguous. V gave up 2 bases and J gave up 7 bases, with 6 bases separating them. In germline, CDR1 is MNHEY, CDR2 SVGAGI. This CDR3 spans 12 amino acids. The CDR3 region is CASSYDRNEQFF. The CDR3 DNA sequence: TGTGCCAGCAGTTACGATAGGAATGAGCAGTTCTTC.

Of note for this clonotype: One junction end disagrees with the germline gene, perhaps due to a read error. V and J are TRBV7-9 and TRBJ2-5; D is perhaps TRBD1 (6 bases). In germline, CDR1 is SEHNR, CDR2 FQNEAQ (reference sequence). The CDR3 extends over 14 amino acids. The CDR3 protein is CASSLYRAAETQYF. DNA of the CDR3: TGTGCGAGCAGCCTCTACAGGGCAGCGGAGACCCAGTACTTC.

This clonotype is a singleton in its sample. The V and J genes are TRBV11-2 and TRBJ2-7; 8 bases are a match to TRBD1. The germline V gene encodes CDR1 SGHAT and CDR2 FQNNGV. V shed 4 bases, J shed 3 bases, and the junction held 2 bases outside the gene matches. This CDR3 comprises 13 residues. The DNA for the CDR3 is TGTGCCAGCAGCTCAGGGGGCGACTACGAGCAGTACTTC. Translated, it gives CASSSGGDYEQYF.

Concerning this clonotype: One end of the junction is discordant with germline, which a read error may explain. CDR3 protein: CSSSSPRASYEQYF. The CDR3 DNA reads as TGTTCCAGCAGTTCGCCGAGGGCTTCCTACGAGCAGTACTTC. The rearrangement uses TRBV28 and TRBJ2-7; tentatively, D is TRBD2 (5 bases). The CDR3 extends over 14 amino acids. Germline-derived CDR1 and CDR2 are MDHEN and SYDVKM.

Of note for this clonotype: A read error may explain this, as a much larger clone is one base away. V usage is TRBV4-3 and J usage is TRBJ1-2; no definite D call. CDR1 is LGHNA and CDR2 is YSLEER in the germline V gene. The V end was cut by 2 bases, the J end by 8 bases, with 27 bases between. This CDR3 has 18 amino acids. CDR3: CASSQYRMAIFAPGGYTF. DNA for the CDR3: TGCGCCAGCAGCCAATATCGAATGGCCATCTTTGCCCCGGGGGGCTACACCTTC.

With respect to this clonotype: Germline is not matched at one junction end, which may reflect a read error. The chain joins TRBV11-2 to TRBJ2-1, with 11 bases identical to TRBD2. The CDR3 contains 15 residues. In germline, CDR1 is SGHAT, CDR2 FQNNGV. CDR3 sequence: CASSGTSGSYSEQLF. The CDR3 bases are TGTGCCAGCAGCGGCACTAGCGGGAGCTACTCTGAGCAGCTCTTC.

Concerning this clonotype itself: At one boundary the junction diverges from the germline segment, which might be a read error. V usage is TRBV11-3 and J usage is TRBJ1-5, with D maybe TRBD1 (5 bases). Germline CDR1 reads SGHNT; CDR2 reads YENEEA. This CDR3 comprises 15 residues. CDR3 protein: CANSLDLGVVQPQHF. CDR3 coding DNA: TGCGCCAACAGCTTAGATCTGGGGGTGGTTCAGCCCCAGCATTTT.

For this clonotype: This could be a read error, since a much larger clone is one nucleotide away. The V call is TRBV5-6, the J call TRBJ1-1; 8 bases agree with TRBD1. This CDR3 contains 13 residues. Germline values: CDR1 SGHDT, CDR2 YYEEEE. Trimming removed 2 bases from V and 6 bases from J; junction bases left unmatched: 3. The CDR3 DNA follows: TGTGCCAGCAGCTTTCAGGGGGCCCCTGAAGCTTTCTTT. It specifies CASSFQGAPEAFF.

Remarks on this clonotype: This may be a read error, as it is one base from a much larger clone. The rearrangement links TRBV6-2 or TRBV6-3 to TRBJ2-2; TRBD2 might be the D (6 bases). CDR1 and CDR2 (germline): MNHEY, SVGEGT. This CDR3 spans 16 amino acids. The CDR3 sequence is CASTPRDGANTGGLFF. CDR3 sequence (DNA): TGTGCCAGCACCCCCCGCGACGGAGCGAACACCGGGGGGCTGTTTTTT.

This clonotype was seen at least ten times. The chain is built from TRBV6-2 or TRBV6-3 and TRBJ2-1; no clear D gene. Trimming left V 2 bases short and J 0 bases short, with 5 bases between. Germline CDR1 is MNHEY and CDR2 is SVGEGT. The CDR3 loop spans 14 amino acids. CDR3 in amino acids: CASSYSSSYNEQFF. The CDR3 DNA sequence: TGTGCCAGCAGTTACAGCAGCTCCTACAATGAGCAGTTCTTC.

On this clonotype: A much more abundant neighbour one base away suggests this may be a read error. The chain couples TRBV6-1 to TRBJ2-5, with TRBD1 identical over 7 bases. With V trimmed by 6 bases and J by 4 bases, 11 bases remained unmatched. CDR1 and CDR2 (germline): MNHNS, SASEGT. The CDR3 runs to 15 residues. The CDR3 sequence is CASSRTGSELETQYF. The CDR3 DNA follows: TGTGCCAGCAGCAGGACAGGATCCGAACTAGAGACCCAGTACTTC.